This T cell receptor (beta chain) was captured by sequencing in a study of shared clonotypes between healthy human individuals. Study-level information: There were three CD4 naive, three CD4 memory, two CD8 naive and one CD8 memory plates per donor.

CDR3 length equals 15 residues. The V and J ends lost 2 bases and 7 bases, in that order; junction bases with no gene match: 7. Germline CDR1 reads MNHEY; CDR2 reads SVGAGI. Libraries were prepared by immunoSEQ multiplex PCR; TCRdb keeps only in-frame clonotypes and omits some of them. Among 550,000 to 750,000 clones, roughly 95% were seen once, and the ten largest hold around 0.097%. The naive CD8 subset, CD45RO-negative cells positively selected for CCR7, excluded terminally differentiated effector memory CD45RA+ cells. This sequence was found in a woman in her 30s in good health. Specimen: naive CD8+ T cells sorted from blood. The rearrangement links TRBV6-5 to TRBJ2-1, with 8 bases identical to TRBD2. CDR3 residues: CASSYGGLATNEQFF. CDR3 bases: TGTGCCAGCAGTTACGGCGGACTAGCTACGAATGAGCAGTTCTTC.